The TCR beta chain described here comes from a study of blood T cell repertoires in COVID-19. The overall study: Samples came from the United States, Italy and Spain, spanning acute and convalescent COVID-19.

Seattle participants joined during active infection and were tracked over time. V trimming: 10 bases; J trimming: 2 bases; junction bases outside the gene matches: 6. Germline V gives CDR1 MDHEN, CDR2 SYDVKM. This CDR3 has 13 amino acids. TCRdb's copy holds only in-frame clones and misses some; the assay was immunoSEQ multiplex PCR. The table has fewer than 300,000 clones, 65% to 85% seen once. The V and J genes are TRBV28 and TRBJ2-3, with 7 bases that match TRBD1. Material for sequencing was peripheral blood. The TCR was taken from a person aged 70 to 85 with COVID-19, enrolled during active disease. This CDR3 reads CATDRADTDTQYF. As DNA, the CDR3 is TGTGCCACCGACAGGGCGGACACAGATACGCAGTATTTT.